These 11 T cell receptor beta chains were sequenced from one sample in a study of cytomegalovirus exposure and HLA in healthy donors. Primers included in the PCR were 60 Vbeta and 13 Jbeta primers. Here immunoSEQ multiplex PCR was the method, and the copy in TCRdb shows in-frame clones only, minus some. The repertoire consists of over 150,000 clones, with roughly 79% occurring once and the leading ten covering roughly 13%. What was sequenced was PBMCs. These receptors originate from a woman in her forties or fifties in good health and CMV-seronegative.

This rearrangement joins TRBV29-1 to TRBJ1-1; the D gene is possibly TRBD1 (5 bases). Trimming took off 5 bases at V and 4 bases at J, with 14 bases between the two ends. This CDR3 comprises 13 residues. Per the germline V gene, CDR1 is SQVTM and CDR2 is ANQGSEA. CDR3 residues: CSVPRQGGTEAFF. The CDR3 DNA is TGCAGCGTTCCACGGCAGGGAGGCACTGAAGCTTTCTTT.

This clone occurred once. This rearrangement joins TRBV7-9 to TRBJ1-2; D is perhaps TRBD1 (6 bases). V was pared by 5 bases and J by 8 bases, with 21 bases between. The CDR3 runs to 15 residues. Germline V gene lookup returns CDR1 SEHNR and CDR2 FQNEAQ (reference sequence). CDR3 loop: CASSPSPRGDGGYTF. CDR3 bases: TGTGCCAGCAGCCCCAGTCCCAGGGGCGATGGGGGCTACACCTTC. Full variable domain (remainder filled in from reference TRBV7-9 and TRBJ1-2): DTGVSQNPRHKITKRGQNVTFRCDPISEHNRLYWYRQTLGQGPEFLTYFQNEAQLEKSRLLSDRFSAERPKGSFSTLEIQRTEQGDSAMYLCASSPSPRGDGGYTFGSGTRLTVV.

V and J are TRBV7-2 and TRBJ1-5; no clear D gene. V was shortened by 1 base and J by 3 bases, with 10 bases between the two germline ends. CDR1 and CDR2 from the germline V gene are SGHTA and FQGNSA. The CDR3 spans 15 residues. The CDR3 loop reads CASSLGPGNNQPQHF. The CDR3 nucleotides are TGTGCCAGCAGCTTAGGTCCGGGGAACAATCAGCCCCAGCATTTT.

As DNA, the CDR3 is TGTGCCAGCAGTCCGTACAGGGGGCCTGGGGCCAACGTCCTGACTTTC. Encoded protein: CASSPYRGPGANVLTF. The chain uses TRBV28 and TRBJ2-6; TRBD1 agrees at 9 bases. Germline lookup yields CDR1 MDHEN and CDR2 SYDVKM. J was trimmed by 2 bases and V by 5 bases; bases with no gene match: 4. This CDR3 is 16 amino acids long.

The gene calls are TRBV2 and TRBJ1-6; D remains ambiguous. Germline CDR1 reads SNHLY; CDR2 reads FYNNEI. V was trimmed by 7 bases and J by 11 bases, leaving 15 bases between them. The CDR3 runs to 13 residues. The CDR3 DNA sequence: TGTGCCAGCATCTTAACGGGGTCTGCACCCCTCCACTTT. Protein product: CASILTGSAPLHF.

This clone was found once. The rearrangement links TRBV5-6 to TRBJ1-1; 9 bases map to TRBD1. The V segment lost 5 bases and the J segment 5 bases; nucleotides outside the gene matches: 4. This CDR3 is built from 13 residues. The germline gives CDR1 SGHDT, CDR2 YYEEEE. Here the CDR3 reads CASSSTGGTEAFF. Here the CDR3 DNA reads TGTGCCAGCAGTTCGACAGGGGGGACTGAAGCTTTCTTT.

V gene TRBV19 combines with J gene TRBJ1-1; 8 bases agree with TRBD1. Per the germline V gene, CDR1 is LNHDA and CDR2 is SQIVND (reference sequence). The CDR3 has 14 amino acids. Unmatched junction bases numbered 8, after V lost 6 bases and J lost 5 bases. The CDR3 DNA sequence: TGTGCCAGTAGCCACAGGGGGGCGTTTACTGAAGCTTTCTTT. Translating gives CASSHRGAFTEAFF.

This chain uses TRBV2 with TRBJ1-4; weak D call: TRBD1 (6 bases). Trimming removed 7 bases from V and 2 bases from J, with 17 bases in between. The germline gives CDR1 SNHLY, CDR2 FYNNEI. CDR3 length: 16 residues. CDR3 residues: CASTQRQVGTNEKLFF. The CDR3 DNA is TGTGCCAGCACCCAAAGACAGGTGGGGACTAATGAAAAACTGTTTTTT.

The chain links TRBV6-1 to TRBJ2-3, with a tentative D call TRBD1 (7 bases). V was trimmed by 6 bases and J by 3 bases, leaving 16 bases between them. The CDR3 spans 15 residues. Per germline, CDR1 MNHNS and CDR2 SASEGT. CDR3 region: CASSRRGRGTDTQYF. CDR3 in DNA: TGTGCCAGCAGCCGGAGGGGGCGCGGGACAGATACGCAGTATTTT.

This chain joins TRBV11-2 and TRBJ1-2; 8 bases are shared with TRBD1. The CDR3 consists of 13 residues. Germline V gene data show CDR1 as SGHAT and CDR2 as FQNNGV. Losses at the gene ends were 5 bases for V and 7 bases for J; bases not matched to a gene: 6. CDR3: CASSIGQGPGYTF. The CDR3 coding sequence is TGTGCCAGCAGCATAGGACAGGGTCCTGGCTACACCTTC.

The V call is TRBV6-6, the J call TRBJ1-2; TRBD1 matches at 10 bases. CDR1 is MNHNY and CDR2 is SVGAGI in the germline V gene (reference sequence). The CDR3 has 14 amino acids. V shed 7 bases, J shed 5 bases, and the junction held 7 bases outside the gene matches. As DNA, the CDR3 is TGTGCCAGCAAAAACCGGACAGGGGGTTATGGCTACACCTTC. It translates to CASKNRTGGYGYTF.